Sequencing of this T cell receptor beta chain was carried out in a study of cytomegalovirus exposure and HLA in healthy donors. Both 60 Vbeta primers and 13 Jbeta primers went into the PCR. TCRdb keeps only in-frame clones here, not all; method: immunoSEQ multiplex PCR. Found here are 130,000 or so clones, more than 60% of them singletons; the top ten hold approximately 1.8%. Regarding donors, all were healthy bone marrow donors. The sample taken for sequencing was PBMCs. This clonotype originated in a male donor in good health and CMV-seronegative.

As DNA, the CDR3 is TGCGCCAGCAGCTTGGCCCGGGGGGCAGGCACTGAAGCTTTCTTT. The encoded protein is CASSLARGAGTEAFF. The chain has TRBV5-1 and TRBJ1-1, with a possible D match to TRBD1 (6 bases). V was trimmed by 0 bases and J by 4 bases, leaving 13 bases between them. The germline V gene encodes CDR1 SGHRS and CDR2 YFSETQ. This CDR3 spans 15 amino acids.